This T cell receptor (beta chain) was sequenced in a study of CD8 T cells in ankylosing spondylitis. General observations from the study: There was a TCR beta motif, made of several highly homologous variants, that appeared characteristic of ankylosing spondylitis blood.

This clonotype was seen ten or more times. Its specificity is not known. One entry per CDR3 protein, called by TCRdb with MiXCR from the 5' RACE reads. The sample lists more than 110,000 distinct CDR3 sequences, approximately 8.4% occurring once. V was shortened by 7 bases and J by 8 bases, with 14 bases between the two germline ends. The germline V gene has CDR1 SEHNR and CDR2 FQNEAQ (reference sequence). CDR3 length equals 12 residues. V usage is TRBV7-9 and J usage is TRBJ1-2, with D tentatively TRBD1 (6 bases). Sequencing was done on a sample of synovial fluid, either unsorted or a sorted T cell fraction (not recorded which). This receptor was identified in a male donor with ankylosing spondylitis. CDR3 loop: CASTSPGVGYTF. In DNA form, the CDR3 reads TGTGCCAGCACTTCACCAGGGGTCGGCTACACCTTC.